This T cell receptor (beta chain) was observed in a study of blood T cell repertoires in COVID-19. Across the study: The study drew acute and convalescent COVID-19 samples from the United States, Italy and Spain. Sources were T cells, B-cell-depleted T cells, or PBMCs; the material itself was cDNA or gDNA.

In germline, CDR1 is SGHNT, CDR2 YENEEA. V gave up 2 bases and J gave up 4 bases, with 5 bases separating them. The CDR3 spans 13 residues. Per the original methods: It was from reference gene primer amplification that nucleated cell counts were estimated. TCRdb keeps only in-frame clones here, not all; method: immunoSEQ multiplex PCR. V, J and clone size derive from that table, while D and trimming were established from the DNA sequence. The data show approximately 130,000 clones, around 85% seen once. The sequence derives from a human donor in a cohort sampled during active COVID-19. Sequencing input: peripheral blood. V and J are TRBV11-3 and TRBJ2-2; D is ambiguous. The CDR3 loop is CASSLSVTGELFF. The CDR3 nucleotides read TGTGCCAGCAGCTTATCAGTCACCGGGGAGCTGTTTTTT.